This T cell receptor (beta chain) was identified in a study of molecular identifiers for immune sequencing clone quantification. V was pared by 0 bases and J by 3 bases, with 4 bases of the junction left unmatched. The length of the CDR3 is 14 residues. CDR1 is GTSNPN, CDR2 SVGIG, per germline (reference sequence). In TCRdb, the PCR reads were re-called with MiXCR into one record per CDR3 protein. The sample holds about 68,000 distinct CDR3 sequences; about a sixth are singletons and the top ten take over 1.3%. The material sequenced was naive CD8+ T cells from blood, with Jurkat cell RNA spiked in. Subset here: FACS-sorted CD8+CD4-CCR7+CD45RA+ naive T cells. The chain is built from TRBV30 and TRBJ2-7; TRBD1 matches at 8 bases. This receptor was identified in a human donor in good health. Some libraries in this study had Jurkat cell RNA spiked in. CDR3: CAWSVIGQGYEQYF. Written as DNA, the CDR3 is TGTGCCTGGAGTGTGATTGGACAGGGCTACGAGCAGTACTTC.